The sequence of this T cell receptor (beta chain) was determined in a study of cytomegalovirus exposure and HLA in healthy donors. Produced via immunoSEQ multiplex PCR; TCRdb's table is partial and in-frame only. The repertoire holds roughly 270,000 clones, with roughly 90% as singletons. Germline CDR1 LGHNT, CDR2 FRNRAP. Trimming removed 8 bases from V and 3 bases from J; junction bases left unmatched: 12. The CDR3 runs 16 residues. This TCR came from a woman aged 18 to 35 in good health and CMV-seronegative. Sequencing input: PBMCs. The rearrangement uses TRBV12-5 and TRBJ1-1; 10 bases map to TRBD1. This CDR3 is CASKSQLGQGDTEAFF. For the CDR3, the DNA is TGTGCTAGTAAAAGCCAACTTGGACAGGGGGACACTGAAGCTTTCTTT. Full variable domain (outside the CDR3, taken from reference TRBV12-5 and TRBJ1-1): DARVTQTPRHKVTEMGQEVTMRCQPILGHNTVFWYRQTMMQGLELLAYFRNRAPLDDSGMPKDRFSAEMPDATLATLKIQPSEPRDSAVYFCASKSQLGQGDTEAFFGQGTRLTVV.